A selection of T cell receptor beta chains follows, all from one sample in a study of shared clonotypes between healthy human individuals. Assay: immunoSEQ multiplex PCR; the TCRdb copy retains only in-frame clones and omits some. Here the sample spans roughly 110,000 clones, approximately 70% being singletons. Specimen: memory CD8+ T cells sorted from blood. Receptor source: a woman aged 25 to 39 in good health. The CDR3 runs from the conserved cysteine through the conserved F or W. Fields, in order: V gene, D gene, J gene, clone size, CDR3 protein, CDR3 DNA. D genes are given only for firm matches. The size entry is marked missing in some rows and otherwise reads once, few, many or a size class.

TRBV7-9	.	TRBJ1-4	.	CASRPATAKNEKLFF	TGTGCCAGCAGACCGGCCACAGCGAAAAATGAAAAACTGTTTTTT
TRBV15	TRBD2	TRBJ2-5	.	CATSMGLAGRILETQYF	TGTGCCACCAGCATGGGACTAGCGGGAAGGATTCTCGAGACCCAGTACTTC
TRBV28	.	TRBJ1-1	.	CASSLPLVGGETEAFF	TGTGCCAGCAGTTTACCGTTGGTAGGGGGAGAAACTGAAGCTTTCTTT
TRBV28	.	TRBJ2-3	many	CASSPDGGTDTQYF	TGTGCCAGCAGTCCCGACGGAGGCACAGATACGCAGTATTTT
TRBV25-1	TRBD1	TRBJ2-5	.	CASSEYIRDRQHF	TGTGCCAGCAGTGAATACATCCGGGACAGGCAACACTTC
TRBV5-4	.	TRBJ2-7	.	CASSLFGGKREQYF	TGTGCCAGCAGCTTGTTCGGCGGGAAAAGGGAGCAGTACTTC
TRBV10-3	.	TRBJ2-7	.	CAISESGNEQYF	TGTGCCATCAGTGAGTCTGGGAACGAGCAGTACTTC
TRBV6-5	.	TRBJ2-1	.	CASKAESSYNEQFF	TGTGCCAGCAAAGCGGAGAGCTCCTACAATGAGCAGTTCTTC
TRBV7-9	.	TRBJ2-6	.	CASSSTISGANVLTF	TGTGCCAGCAGCTCGACTATCTCTGGGGCCAACGTCCTGACTTTC
TRBV2	.	TRBJ1-2	.	CASSDQAAPMVYGYTF	TGTGCCAGCAGTGATCAGGCAGCTCCGATGGTCTATGGCTACACCTTC
TRBV5-1	.	TRBJ2-7	.	CASSRADSEAEQYF	TGCGCCAGCAGCAGGGCAGATTCGGAGGCCGAGCAGTACTTC
TRBV27	TRBD1	TRBJ1-6	.	CASSTGTANSPLHF	TGTGCCAGCAGCACCGGGACAGCTAATTCACCCCTCCACTTT
TRBV11-2	.	TRBJ2-7	.	CASSLGLTYEQYF	TGTGCCAGCAGCTTAGGGTTAACCTACGAGCAGTACTTC
TRBV6-5	TRBD2	TRBJ2-7	once	CASSFPGLAGPEQYF	TGTGCCAGCAGTTTCCCGGGACTAGCGGGACCCGAGCAGTACTTC